This TCR beta chain was retrieved from a study of radiation and T cells in renal cell carcinoma. Germline V gene sequence: CDR1 SEHNR, CDR2 FQNEAQ (reference sequence). V shed 5 bases and J 3 bases; nucleotides not matched to a gene: 4. This CDR3 is built from 14 residues. This clone was found once. Antigen unknown. Sequencing was performed with immunoSEQ multiplex PCR; in TCRdb, only in-frame clones are kept and a portion is missing. This sample yields some 150,000 clones, of which 75% to 90% are seen a single time; roughly 23% belongs to the top ten. Whole-study findings and limits: From baseline, blood top tumor clonotypes peaked at 2 weeks post-radiation. Without pretreatment biopsies, baseline tumor clonotype presence was undetermined.

The time point is: baseline pretreatment blood. Treatment described: 15 Gy SBRT to primary tumor, nephrectomy 4 weeks later. Radiation-treated patients gave blood at baseline, week 2 and week 4. Clear cell pathology was present in this patient's renal cell carcinoma. Sample: blood, taken from a patient whose treatment included radiotherapy and nephrectomy. This sequence was found in a woman aged 45-59 years with renal cell carcinoma. The V and J genes are TRBV7-9 and TRBJ2-7; TRBD2 matches 10 bases. CDR3 sequence reads: CASSQLAGSYEQYF. Written as DNA, the CDR3 is TGTGCCAGCAGCCAACTAGCGGGGAGCTACGAGCAGTACTTC.